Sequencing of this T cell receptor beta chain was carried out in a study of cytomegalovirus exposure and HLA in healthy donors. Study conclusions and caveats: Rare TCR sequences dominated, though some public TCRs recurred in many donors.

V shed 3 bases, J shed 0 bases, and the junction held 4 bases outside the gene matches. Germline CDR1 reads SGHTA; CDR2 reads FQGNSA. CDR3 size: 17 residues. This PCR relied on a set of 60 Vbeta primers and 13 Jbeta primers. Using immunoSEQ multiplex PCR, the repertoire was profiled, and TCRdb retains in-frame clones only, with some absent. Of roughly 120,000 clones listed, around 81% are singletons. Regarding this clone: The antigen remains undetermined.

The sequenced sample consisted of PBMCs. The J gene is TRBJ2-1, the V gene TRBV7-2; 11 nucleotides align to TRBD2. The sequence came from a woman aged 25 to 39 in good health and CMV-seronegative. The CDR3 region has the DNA TGTGCCAGCAGCTTCCTAGCGGGAGGAACCTCCTACAATGAGCAGTTCTTC. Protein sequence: CASSFLAGGTSYNEQFF.